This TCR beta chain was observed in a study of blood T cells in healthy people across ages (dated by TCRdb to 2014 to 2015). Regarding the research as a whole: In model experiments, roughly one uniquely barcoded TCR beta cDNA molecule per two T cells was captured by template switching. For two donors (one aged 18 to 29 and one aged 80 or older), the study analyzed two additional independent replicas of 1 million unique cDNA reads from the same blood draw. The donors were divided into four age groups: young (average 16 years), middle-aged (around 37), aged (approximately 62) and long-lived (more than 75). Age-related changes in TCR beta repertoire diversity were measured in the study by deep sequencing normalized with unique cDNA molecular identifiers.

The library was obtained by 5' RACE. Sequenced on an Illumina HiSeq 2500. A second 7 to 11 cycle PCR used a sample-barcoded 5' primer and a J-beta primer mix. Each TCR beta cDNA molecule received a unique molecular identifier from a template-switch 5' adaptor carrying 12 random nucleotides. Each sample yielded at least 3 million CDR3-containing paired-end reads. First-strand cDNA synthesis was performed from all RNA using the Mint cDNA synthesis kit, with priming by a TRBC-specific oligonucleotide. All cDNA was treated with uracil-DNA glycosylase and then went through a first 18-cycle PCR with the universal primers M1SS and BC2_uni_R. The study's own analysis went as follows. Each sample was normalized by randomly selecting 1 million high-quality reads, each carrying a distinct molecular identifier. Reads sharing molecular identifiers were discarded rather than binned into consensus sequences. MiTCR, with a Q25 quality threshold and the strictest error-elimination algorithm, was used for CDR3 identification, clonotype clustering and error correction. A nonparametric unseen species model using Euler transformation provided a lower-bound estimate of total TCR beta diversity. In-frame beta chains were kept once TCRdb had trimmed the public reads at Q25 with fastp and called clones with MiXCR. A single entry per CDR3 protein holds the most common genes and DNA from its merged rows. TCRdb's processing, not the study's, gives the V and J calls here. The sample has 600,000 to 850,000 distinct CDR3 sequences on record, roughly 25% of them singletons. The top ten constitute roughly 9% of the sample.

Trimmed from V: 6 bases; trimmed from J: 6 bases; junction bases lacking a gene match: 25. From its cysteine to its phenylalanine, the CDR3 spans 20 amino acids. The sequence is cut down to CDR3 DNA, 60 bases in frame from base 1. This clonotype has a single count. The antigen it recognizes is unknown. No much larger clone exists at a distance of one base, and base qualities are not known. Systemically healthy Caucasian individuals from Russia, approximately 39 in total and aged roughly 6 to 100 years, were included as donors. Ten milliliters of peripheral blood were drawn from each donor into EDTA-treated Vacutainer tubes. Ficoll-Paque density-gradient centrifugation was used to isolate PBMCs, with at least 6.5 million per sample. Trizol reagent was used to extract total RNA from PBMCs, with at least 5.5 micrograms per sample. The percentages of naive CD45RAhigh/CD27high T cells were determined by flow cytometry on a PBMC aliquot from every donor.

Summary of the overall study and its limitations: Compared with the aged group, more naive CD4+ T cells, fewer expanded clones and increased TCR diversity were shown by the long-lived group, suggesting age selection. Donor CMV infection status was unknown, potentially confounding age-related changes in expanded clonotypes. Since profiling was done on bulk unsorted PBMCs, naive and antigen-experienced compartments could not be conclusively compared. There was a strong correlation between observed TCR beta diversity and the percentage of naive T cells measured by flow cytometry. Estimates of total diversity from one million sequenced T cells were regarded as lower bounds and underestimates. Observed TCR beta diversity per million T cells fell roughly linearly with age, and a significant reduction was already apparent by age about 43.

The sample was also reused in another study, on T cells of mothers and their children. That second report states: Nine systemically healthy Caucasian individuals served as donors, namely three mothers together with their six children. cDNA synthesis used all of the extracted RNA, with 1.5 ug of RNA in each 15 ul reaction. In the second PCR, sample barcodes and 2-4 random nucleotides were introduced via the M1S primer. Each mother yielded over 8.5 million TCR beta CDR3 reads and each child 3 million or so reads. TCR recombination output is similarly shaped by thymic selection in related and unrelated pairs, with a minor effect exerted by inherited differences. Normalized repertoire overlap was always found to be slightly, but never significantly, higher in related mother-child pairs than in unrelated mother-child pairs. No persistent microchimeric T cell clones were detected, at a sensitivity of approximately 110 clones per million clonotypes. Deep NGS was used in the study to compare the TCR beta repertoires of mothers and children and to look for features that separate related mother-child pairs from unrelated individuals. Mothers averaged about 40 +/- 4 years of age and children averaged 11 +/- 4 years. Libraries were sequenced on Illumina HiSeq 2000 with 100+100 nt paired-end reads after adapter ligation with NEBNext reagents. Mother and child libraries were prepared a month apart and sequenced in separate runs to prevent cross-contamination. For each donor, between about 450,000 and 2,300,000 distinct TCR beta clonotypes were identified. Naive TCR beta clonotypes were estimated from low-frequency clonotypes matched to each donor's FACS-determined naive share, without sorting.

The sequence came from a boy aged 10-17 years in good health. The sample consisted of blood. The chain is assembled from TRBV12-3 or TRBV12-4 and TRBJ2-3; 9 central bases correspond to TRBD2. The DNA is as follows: TGTGCCAGCAGCTCTGTACCAAAGCGGGGGGCCCTCAGCCAGGCGGATACGCAGTATTTT. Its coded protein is CASSSVPKRGALSQADTQYF.